The clone carrying this T cell receptor (beta chain) was picked up one time. The sample comes from a study of Ad26.COV2.S vaccination and SARS-CoV-2 variants. As for treatment: over 15 received Ad26.COV2.S at low or high dose, single or two shots; roughly five received placebo; per-sample allocation not given. The investigators took samples on day 63 after the first vaccine or placebo injection. The V end was cut by 0 bases, the J end by 4 bases, with 0 bases between. The germline V gene encodes CDR1 LGHNA and CDR2 YNFKEQ. The CDR3 extends over 11 amino acids. Assay used: immunoSEQ multiplex PCR; TCRdb lists only in-frame clones, some missing. Here the sample spans about 350,000 clones, 80% to 90% being singletons.

The gene calls are TRBV4-2 and TRBJ1-2, with unresolved D. This receptor was taken from a person between 18 and 65 years old who received the Ad26.COV2.S COVID-19 vaccine or a placebo. The sample was peripheral blood, taken in a trial of Ad26.COV2.S vaccine versus placebo. CDR3 bases: TGTGCCAGCAGCCAAGACTATGGCTACACCTTC. This sequence encodes CASSQDYGYTF.